This T cell receptor (beta chain) was recorded in a study of T cell changes during pregnancy in multiple sclerosis. Here immunoSEQ multiplex PCR was the method, and the copy in TCRdb shows in-frame clones only, minus some. The repertoire holds roughly 38,000 clones, with roughly 88% as singletons. The V gene lost 4 bases and the J gene lost 2 bases, with 8 bases spanning the gap. CDR3 length: 13 amino acids. Per the germline V gene, CDR1 is PRHDT and CDR2 is FYEKMQ (reference sequence). The sample was CD8+ T cells from peripheral blood mononuclear cells, taken in the first trimester of pregnancy. This clonotype originated in a female donor with multiple sclerosis, enrolled in a pregnancy study. V usage is TRBV13 and J usage is TRBJ1-2; D gene ambiguous. The CDR3 DNA reads TGTGCCAGCAGCTCTACAGAAAACTATGGCTACACCTTC. Translating it yields CASSSTENYGYTF.